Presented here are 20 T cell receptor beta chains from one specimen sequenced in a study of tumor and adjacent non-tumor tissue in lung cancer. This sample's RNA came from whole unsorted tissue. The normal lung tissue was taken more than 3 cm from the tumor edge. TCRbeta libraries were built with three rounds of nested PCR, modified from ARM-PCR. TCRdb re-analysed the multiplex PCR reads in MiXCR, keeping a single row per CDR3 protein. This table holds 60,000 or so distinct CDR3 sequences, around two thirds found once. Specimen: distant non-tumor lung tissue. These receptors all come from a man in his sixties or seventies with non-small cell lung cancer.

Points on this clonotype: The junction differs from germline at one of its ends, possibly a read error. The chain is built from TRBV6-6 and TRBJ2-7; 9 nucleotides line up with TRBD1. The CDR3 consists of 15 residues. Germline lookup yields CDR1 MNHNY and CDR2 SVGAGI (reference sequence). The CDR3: CVSKQPRTGANEQYF. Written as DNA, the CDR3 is TGTGTCAGCAAGCAACCACGGACAGGGGCCAACGAGCAGTACTTC.

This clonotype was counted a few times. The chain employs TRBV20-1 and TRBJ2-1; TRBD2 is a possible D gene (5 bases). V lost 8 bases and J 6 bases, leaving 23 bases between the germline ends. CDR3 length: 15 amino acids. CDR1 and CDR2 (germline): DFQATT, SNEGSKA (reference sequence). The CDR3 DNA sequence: TGCAGTTCCAGAGAAGTGCGGGTGGCGTCCAATGAGCAGTTCTTC. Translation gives CSSREVRVASNEQFF.

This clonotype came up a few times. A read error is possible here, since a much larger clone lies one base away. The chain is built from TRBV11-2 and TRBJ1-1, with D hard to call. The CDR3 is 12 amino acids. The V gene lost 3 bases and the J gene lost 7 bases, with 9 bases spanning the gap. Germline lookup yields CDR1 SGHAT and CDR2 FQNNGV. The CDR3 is CASSFTDIEAFF. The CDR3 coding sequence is TGTGCCAGCAGCTTTACTGACATTGAAGCTTTCTTT.

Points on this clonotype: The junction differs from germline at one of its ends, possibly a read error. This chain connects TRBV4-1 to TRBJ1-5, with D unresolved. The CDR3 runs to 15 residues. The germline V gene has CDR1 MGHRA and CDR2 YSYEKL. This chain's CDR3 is CVSSQELTSDQPQHF. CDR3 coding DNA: TGCGTCAGCAGCCAAGAGTTGACTAGCGATCAGCCCCAGCATTTT.

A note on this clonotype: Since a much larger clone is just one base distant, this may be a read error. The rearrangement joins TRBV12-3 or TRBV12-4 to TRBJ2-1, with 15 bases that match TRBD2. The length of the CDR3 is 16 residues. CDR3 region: CASSSGLAGGYNEQLF. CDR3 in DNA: TGTGCCAGCAGTTCGGGACTAGCGGGAGGCTACAATGAGCAGTTGTTC.

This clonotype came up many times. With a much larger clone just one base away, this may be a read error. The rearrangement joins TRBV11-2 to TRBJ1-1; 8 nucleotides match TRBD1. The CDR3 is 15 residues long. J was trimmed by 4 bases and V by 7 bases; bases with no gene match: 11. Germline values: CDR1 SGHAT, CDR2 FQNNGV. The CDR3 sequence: CASNRKATGATEAFF. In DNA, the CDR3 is TGTGCCAGCAACCGAAAAGCGACAGGGGCCACTGAAGCTTTCTTT.

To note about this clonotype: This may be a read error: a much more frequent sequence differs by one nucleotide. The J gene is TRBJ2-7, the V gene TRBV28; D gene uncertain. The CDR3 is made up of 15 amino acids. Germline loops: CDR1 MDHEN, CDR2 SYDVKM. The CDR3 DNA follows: TGTGCCAGCAGTTTTGGTGGTGGGCCTGCCTACGAGCTGTACTTC. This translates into CASSFGGGPAYELYF.

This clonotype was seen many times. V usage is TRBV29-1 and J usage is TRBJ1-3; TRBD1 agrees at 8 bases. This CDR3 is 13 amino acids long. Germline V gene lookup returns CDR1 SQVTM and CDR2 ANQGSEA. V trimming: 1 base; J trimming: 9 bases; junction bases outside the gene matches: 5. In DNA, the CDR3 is TGCAGCGTTGAAGGTCAGGGGGCAGGCACCATATATTTT. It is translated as CSVEGQGAGTIYF.

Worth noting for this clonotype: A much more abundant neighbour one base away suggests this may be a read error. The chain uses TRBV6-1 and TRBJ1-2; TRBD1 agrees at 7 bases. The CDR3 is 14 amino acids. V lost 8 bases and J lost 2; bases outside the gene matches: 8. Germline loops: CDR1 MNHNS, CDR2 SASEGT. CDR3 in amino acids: CASADRVCNYGYTF. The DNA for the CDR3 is TGTGCCAGCGCCGACAGGGTATGCAACTATGGCTACACCTTC.

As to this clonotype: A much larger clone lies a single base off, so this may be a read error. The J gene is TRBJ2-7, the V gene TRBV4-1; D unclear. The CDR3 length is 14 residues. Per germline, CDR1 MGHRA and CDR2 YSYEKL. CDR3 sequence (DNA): TGCGCCAGCAGCCACCCGGGTGCTAACTACGAGCAGCACTTC. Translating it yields CASSHPGANYEQHF.

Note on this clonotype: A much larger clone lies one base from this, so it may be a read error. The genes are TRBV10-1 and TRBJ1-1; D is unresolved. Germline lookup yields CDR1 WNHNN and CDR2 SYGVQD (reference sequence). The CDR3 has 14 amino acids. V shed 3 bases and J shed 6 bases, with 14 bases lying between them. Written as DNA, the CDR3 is TGCGCCAGCAGTGATAGGCGGGTTAACGCTGAAGCTTTCTTT. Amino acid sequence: CASSDRRVNAEAFF.

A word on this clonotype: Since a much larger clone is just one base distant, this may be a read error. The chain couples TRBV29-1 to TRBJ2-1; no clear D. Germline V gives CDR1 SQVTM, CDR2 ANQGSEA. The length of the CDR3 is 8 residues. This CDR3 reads CSVAEQSF. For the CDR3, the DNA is TGCAGCGTTGCAGAGCAGTCCTTC.

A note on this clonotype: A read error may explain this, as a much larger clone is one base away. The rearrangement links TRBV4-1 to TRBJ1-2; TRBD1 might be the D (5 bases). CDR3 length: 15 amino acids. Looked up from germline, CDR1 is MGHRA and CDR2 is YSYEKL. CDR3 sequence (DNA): TGCGCCAACAGCCAAGAGCAGGGCCTTAACTATGGCTACACCTTC. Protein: CANSQEQGLNYGYTF.

CDR3 nucleotide sequence: TGTATCAGCAGCTCCCCCCTTGGACGAGAACCCTACGAGCAGTACTTC. Its protein is CISSSPLGREPYEQYF. The chain uses TRBV11-2 and TRBJ2-7; D gene uncertain. The CDR3 extends over 16 amino acids. Per germline, CDR1 SGHAT and CDR2 FQNNGV.

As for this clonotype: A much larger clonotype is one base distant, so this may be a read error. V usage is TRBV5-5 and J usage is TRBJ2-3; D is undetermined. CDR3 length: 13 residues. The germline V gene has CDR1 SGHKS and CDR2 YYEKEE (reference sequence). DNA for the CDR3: TGTACCAGCAGCTTGGGCGATCGGGATACGCAGTATTTT. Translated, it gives CTSSLGDRDTQYF.

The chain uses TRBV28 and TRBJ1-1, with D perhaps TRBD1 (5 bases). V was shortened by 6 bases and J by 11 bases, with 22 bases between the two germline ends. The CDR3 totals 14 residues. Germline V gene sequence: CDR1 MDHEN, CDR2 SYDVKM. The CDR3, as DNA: TGTGCCAGCAGCCAAGGGACCGCGTGGGGTGAGGCTTTCTTT. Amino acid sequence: CASSQGTAWGEAFF.

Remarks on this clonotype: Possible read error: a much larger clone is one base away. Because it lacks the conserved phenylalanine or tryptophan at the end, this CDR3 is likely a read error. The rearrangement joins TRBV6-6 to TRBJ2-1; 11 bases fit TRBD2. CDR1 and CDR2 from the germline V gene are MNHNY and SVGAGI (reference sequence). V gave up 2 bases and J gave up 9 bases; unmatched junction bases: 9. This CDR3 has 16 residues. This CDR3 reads CASSYGRVAGGLEQFL. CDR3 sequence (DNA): TGTGCCAGCAGTTACGGTCGGGTAGCGGGGGGGCTTGAGCAGTTCCTC.

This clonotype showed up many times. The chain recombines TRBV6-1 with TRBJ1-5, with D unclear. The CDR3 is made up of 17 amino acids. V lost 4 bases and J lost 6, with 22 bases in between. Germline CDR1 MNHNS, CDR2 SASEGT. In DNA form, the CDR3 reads TGTGCCAGCAGTGCGCCCCCGAGGCAGGCGGCCATTCAGCCCCAGCATTTT. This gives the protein CASSAPPRQAAIQPQHF.

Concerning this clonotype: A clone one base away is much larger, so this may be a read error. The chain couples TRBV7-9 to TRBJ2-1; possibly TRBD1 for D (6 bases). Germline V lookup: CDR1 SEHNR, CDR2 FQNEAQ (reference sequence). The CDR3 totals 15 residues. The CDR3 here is CANSLTGTSSSEQFF. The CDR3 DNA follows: TGTGCCAACAGCCTGACCGGGACAAGTTCTAGTGAGCAGTTCTTC.

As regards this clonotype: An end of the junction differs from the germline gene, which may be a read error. The CDR3: CDSSPHGTGELLF. The CDR3 DNA reads TGTGACAGCAGTCCACATGGGACCGGGGAGCTGCTTTTT. The rearrangement links TRBV11-2 to TRBJ2-2; tentatively, D is TRBD1 or TRBD2 (5 bases each). Looked up from germline, CDR1 is SGHAT and CDR2 is FQNNGV. This CDR3 region has 13 residues.